A few counts support the clone carrying this T cell receptor (beta chain). Antigen specificity is unknown. The sample carries other DNA sequences with the same CDR3. A sort by CD45RO/CCR7/CD25/CD127/CD95/CD27 yielded CD4+ naive, central memory, regulatory and stem cell-like memory cells. The data are from a study of beta chain features in type 1 diabetes. Study-wide points: Within each of all four CD4+ subsets, Type 1 diabetes patients had TCRB CDR3s that were moderately but significantly shorter. With patients and controls alike, PCR might favor shorter templates to an equal degree. High TCR expression in some cells could lead to their over-representation in cDNA sequencing.

Sequenced material consisted of expressed TCRB transcripts (all of the isolated RNA was reverse transcribed). Assay used: immunoSEQ multiplex PCR; TCRdb lists only in-frame clones, some missing. The data contain 100,000 to 150,000 clones, roughly 17% of them singletons. The CDR3 is 15 amino acids. Trimming cost V 1 base and J 7 bases; bases outside gene matches: 9. Germline CDR1 and CDR2: SGHTA and FQGNSA. This chain uses TRBV7-2 with TRBJ2-7; 8 nucleotides match TRBD2. Sequences were obtained from central memory CD4+ T cells from blood. The TCR was taken from a man between 18 and 29 years old with type 1 diabetes. DNA for the CDR3: TGTGCCAGCAGCTTAGTAGCGGGATCTGGGGGTGAGCAGTACTTC. Translation: CASSLVAGSGGEQYF. The variable domain in full, completed from reference TRBV7-2 and TRBJ2-7, reads GAGVSQSPSNKVTEKGKDVELRCDPISGHTALYWYRQSLGQGLEFLIYFQGNSAPDKSGLPSDRFSAERTGGSVSTLTIQRTQQEDSAVYLCASSLVAGSGGEQYFGPGTRLTVT.